This T cell receptor beta chain was recorded in a study of vaccination effects on CD4 cells after COVID-19. Following 10 days of culture, CD4+ T cells were isolated. Every participant took two doses of the BNT162b2 or mRNA-1273 vaccine. The assay was immunoSEQ multiplex PCR, and TCRdb's table has in-frame clones only and misses some. Of 45,000 to 55,000 clones listed, approximately 70% are singletons. About this clone itself: Its matching antigen is unknown.

The trim removed 2 bases at V and 3 bases at J, leaving 7 bases unmatched. CDR1 is SGHKS and CDR2 is YYEKEE in the germline V gene (reference sequence). This CDR3 contains 15 residues. The chain uses TRBV5-5 and TRBJ1-1, with 7 bases matching TRBD1. The sample here was CD4+ T cells from PBMCs cultured without peptide, taken after COVID-19 vaccination. This clonotype originated in a human donor who received a COVID-19 vaccine. CDR3 amino acids: CASSLLGGRDTEAFF. The CDR3 DNA is TGTGCCAGCAGCTTACTAGGGGGCAGGGACACTGAAGCTTTCTTT.